Listed below are T cell receptor beta chains from one sample, sequenced in a study of response to subunit inactivated influenza vaccine. TCRdb processed the RT-PCR reads anew with MiXCR; each CDR3 protein has one entry. The table records about 570,000 distinct CDR3 sequences, about 11% of them present only once. The same sample was also studied in work on T cells expressing NK-cell markers.

Here the sequenced sample was PBMCs from blood, taken on the day of vaccination. The receptors here all came from a man aged 50 or older who received an inactivated influenza vaccine. Each CDR3 is given with its conserved first and last residue. D genes are given only for firm matches. Not all rows give a size; the values are once, few, many and, for expanded clones, a class.

abundance: .
j_gene: TRBJ1-2
d_gene: .
v_gene: TRBV12-3/TRBV12-4
CDR3nt: TGTGCCAGCAGTTCCCGGACAGTGAGGGATGGCTACACCTTC
CDR3aa: CASSSRTVRDGYTF

abundance: .
j_gene: TRBJ2-7
d_gene: TRBD1
v_gene: TRBV12-3/TRBV12-4
CDR3nt: TGTGCCAGCAGGAGACAGGGGCGATCCTACGAGCAGTACTTC
CDR3aa: CASRRQGRSYEQYF

abundance: many
j_gene: TRBJ1-4
d_gene: TRBD1
v_gene: TRBV28
CDR3nt: TGTGCCAGCAGTTTGCCCGGGACAGGGGATGAAAAACTGTTTTTT
CDR3aa: CASSLPGTGDEKLFF

abundance: .
j_gene: TRBJ1-5
d_gene: .
v_gene: TRBV20-1
CDR3nt: TGCAGTGCTAGAGTATCCACTAGCAATCAGCCCCAGCATTTT
CDR3aa: CSARVSTSNQPQHF

abundance: few
j_gene: TRBJ2-5
d_gene: .
v_gene: TRBV4-2
CDR3nt: TGTGCCAGCAGCCAAGTTAAGGGTAGAGAGACCCAGTACTTC
CDR3aa: CASSQVKGRETQYF

abundance: .
j_gene: TRBJ2-4
d_gene: TRBD1
v_gene: TRBV24-1
CDR3nt: TGTGCCACCAGTGACCGGACAGGGGGCAGCAAAAACATTCAGTACTTC
CDR3aa: CATSDRTGGSKNIQYF

abundance: few
j_gene: TRBJ2-7
d_gene: .
v_gene: TRBV9
CDR3nt: TGTGCCAGCAGCGTAGAGCCCCTCTCCTACGAGCAGTACTTC
CDR3aa: CASSVEPLSYEQYF

abundance: many
j_gene: TRBJ1-5
d_gene: TRBD1
v_gene: TRBV28
CDR3nt: TGTGCCAGCAGGGTTAACAGGGGTAGTATAAGTCATCAGCCCCAGCATTTT
CDR3aa: CASRVNRGSISHQPQHF

abundance: .
j_gene: TRBJ2-7
d_gene: .
v_gene: TRBV20-1
CDR3nt: TGCAGTGCTACGGACGGAAACTACGAGCAGTACTTC
CDR3aa: CSATDGNYEQYF

abundance: once
j_gene: TRBJ2-3
d_gene: .
v_gene: TRBV7-2
CDR3nt: TGTGCCAGCAGCTTACTCGGGCAGGGAGGAGATACGCAGTATTTT
CDR3aa: CASSLLGQGGDTQYF

abundance: .
j_gene: TRBJ2-2
d_gene: TRBD2
v_gene: TRBV11-1
CDR3nt: TGTGCCAGCAGCCGACCCCTAGCGGGAGGGCCGCGGACCGGGGAGCTGTTTTTT
CDR3aa: CASSRPLAGGPRTGELFF

abundance: few
j_gene: TRBJ2-7
d_gene: .
v_gene: TRBV20-1
CDR3nt: TGCAGTGCCCTGTATGGCGGGCAGTACTTC
CDR3aa: CSALYGGQYF

abundance: few
j_gene: TRBJ2-4
d_gene: .
v_gene: TRBV10-3
CDR3nt: TGTGCCATCAGTGAGTCGAGGCAGATAAAAAACATTCAGTACTTC
CDR3aa: CAISESRQIKNIQYF

abundance: once
j_gene: TRBJ2-2
d_gene: TRBD1
v_gene: TRBV11-3
CDR3nt: TGTGCCAGCAGCTTAGATCCGGGACAGGGGCCCGGGGAGCTGTTTTTT
CDR3aa: CASSLDPGQGPGELFF

abundance: .
j_gene: TRBJ2-3
d_gene: .
v_gene: TRBV12-3/TRBV12-4
CDR3nt: TGTGCCAGCAGCCCGAGGAAGGGGACAGATACGCAGTATTTT
CDR3aa: CASSPRKGTDTQYF

abundance: few
j_gene: TRBJ1-2
d_gene: .
v_gene: TRBV6-5
CDR3nt: TGTGCCAGCAGTTACACCCGGACAGTGGATGGCTACACCTTC
CDR3aa: CASSYTRTVDGYTF

abundance: once
j_gene: TRBJ2-7
d_gene: .
v_gene: TRBV28
CDR3nt: TGTGCCAGCAGTACACACCCGGGACGGACCTACGAGCAGTACTTC
CDR3aa: CASSTHPGRTYEQYF

abundance: many
j_gene: TRBJ2-3
d_gene: TRBD2
v_gene: TRBV29-1
CDR3nt: TGCAGCTTACGCGGGGGGACAGATACGCAGTATTTT
CDR3aa: CSLRGGTDTQYF